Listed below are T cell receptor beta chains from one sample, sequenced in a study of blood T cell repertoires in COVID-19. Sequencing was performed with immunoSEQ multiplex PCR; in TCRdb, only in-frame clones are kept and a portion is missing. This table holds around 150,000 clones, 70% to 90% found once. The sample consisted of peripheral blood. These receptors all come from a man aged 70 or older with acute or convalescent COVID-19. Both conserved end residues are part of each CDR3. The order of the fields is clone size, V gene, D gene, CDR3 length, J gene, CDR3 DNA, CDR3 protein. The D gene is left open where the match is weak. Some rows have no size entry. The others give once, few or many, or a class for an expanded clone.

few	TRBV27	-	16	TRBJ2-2	TGTGCCAGCAGTTCACCGGGACACCTGAACACCGGGGAGCTGTTTTTT	CASSSPGHLNTGELFF
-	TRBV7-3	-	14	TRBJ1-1	TGTGCCAGCAGCCTAGGGACATCAAACACTGAAGCTTTCTTT	CASSLGTSNTEAFF
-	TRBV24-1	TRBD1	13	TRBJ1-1	TGTGCCTCCCGGGACAGGGGGCACACTGAAGCTTTCTTT	CASRDRGHTEAFF
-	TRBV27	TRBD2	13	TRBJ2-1	TGTGCCAGCAGTGGACTAGCCAACAATGAGCAGTTCTTC	CASSGLANNEQFF
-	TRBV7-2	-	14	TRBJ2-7	TGTGCCAGCAGCTTAGACCCTATGTCCTACGAGCAGTACTTC	CASSLDPMSYEQYF
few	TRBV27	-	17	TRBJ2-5	TGTGCCAGCAGTTTATCTCTGGGTGTAGGCGGGGTGAGGACCCAGTACTTC	CASSLSLGVGGVRTQYF
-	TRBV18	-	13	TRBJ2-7	TGTGCCAGCTCACCGGACAGTCACTACGAGCAGTACTTC	CASSPDSHYEQYF
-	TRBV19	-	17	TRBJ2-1	TGTGCCAGTAGGCAGGCAGGAGGGCAGAGCTCCTACAATGAGCAGTTCTTC	CASRQAGGQSSYNEQFF
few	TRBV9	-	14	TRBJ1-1	TGTGCCAGCAGCGTAGCACCAGGAGGCACTGAAGCTTTCTTT	CASSVAPGGTEAFF
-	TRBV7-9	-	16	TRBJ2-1	TGTGCCAGCAGCTTAGCGCTTACAGCCTCACACAATGAGCAGTTCTTC	CASSLALTASHNEQFF